The rows below give T cell receptor beta chains drawn from one sample of a study of shared clonotypes between healthy human individuals. This table comes from immunoSEQ multiplex PCR, and its TCRdb copy is limited to in-frame clones, with some not included. This repertoire shows about 2 million clones, roughly 94% found once; its top ten account for more than 0.1%. Material for sequencing was naive CD4+ T cells sorted from blood. These receptors all stem from a man between 18 and 29 years old in good health. Each CDR3 is given with its conserved first and last residue. A D gene is named only where the DNA matches it firmly. Only part of the rows carry a size: once, few, many, or a class if the clone is expanded.

CDR3nt,CDR3aa,j_gene,v_gene,d_gene,abundance
TGCGCCAGGATTTCCGGACTAGCGCCTATCGTCGTGTGGACCCAGTACTTC,CARISGLAPIVVWTQYF,TRBJ2-5,TRBV10-1,TRBD2,-
TGCGCCAGCAGCTTGAGACAGGGGGCTACCTACGAGCAGTACTTC,CASSLRQGATYEQYF,TRBJ2-7,TRBV5-1,TRBD1,-
TGCGCCAGCAGCCAAGGAGACAGATCTGGAAACACCATATATTTT,CASSQGDRSGNTIYF,TRBJ1-3,TRBV4-1,-,-
TGCGCCAGCAGCTTAGGTCCAGGGGGCGCCTACGAGCAGTACTTC,CASSLGPGGAYEQYF,TRBJ2-7,TRBV5-1,TRBD1,once
TGTGCCAGCAGTTTAATATGGACAGGGGGAGTTCAGCCCCAGCATTTT,CASSLIWTGGVQPQHF,TRBJ1-5,TRBV6-6,TRBD1,-
TGTGCCAGCAGCTCGGGACTCGCGGGCACTGAAGCTTTCTTT,CASSSGLAGTEAFF,TRBJ1-1,TRBV7-2,-,-
TGTGCCAGCTCACCCAGAAGGACCCCGGCCGGGGAGCTGTTTTTT,CASSPRRTPAGELFF,TRBJ2-2,TRBV18,-,-
TGTGCCAGCAGCGTAAGGTCGGGAGGAATAAAATACAATGAGCAGTTCTTC,CASSVRSGGIKYNEQFF,TRBJ2-1,TRBV9,TRBD2,-
TGCGCCAGCAGCCAAGATTGGGCCCAGGGTGGGTATGGCTACACCTTC,CASSQDWAQGGYGYTF,TRBJ1-2,TRBV4-3,-,-
TGCGCCAGCAGCTTTACAGCCTCTGGGGCCAACGTCCTGACTTTC,CASSFTASGANVLTF,TRBJ2-6,TRBV5-1,-,-
TGTGCCAGCAGGGGGACAGGATTGGGTAATTCACCCCTCCACTTT,CASRGTGLGNSPLHF,TRBJ1-6,TRBV6-5,TRBD1,-
TGTGCCAGCTCACCCCCGCCTAGCGGCCAGGAGCAGTTCTTC,CASSPPPSGQEQFF,TRBJ2-1,TRBV18,TRBD2,-
TGCGCCAGCAGCCAAGATTCTGGACAGGTAGCCAAAAACATTCAGTACTTC,CASSQDSGQVAKNIQYF,TRBJ2-4,TRBV4-3,TRBD1,-
TGTGCCAGCAGTGAACTGGAGTACACTGAAGCTTTCTTT,CASSELEYTEAFF,TRBJ1-1,TRBV6-1,-,-
TGTGCCAGCAGCCGAGGACTAGCGGGGGCCTACGAGCAGTACTTC,CASSRGLAGAYEQYF,TRBJ2-7,TRBV6-5,TRBD2,-
TGTGCCAGCAGCACGGACAGGGGGCCCGGTGAGACCCAGTACTTC,CASSTDRGPGETQYF,TRBJ2-5,TRBV7-9,TRBD1,-
TGTGCCTGGAGTGTACTAGGTGGCGGGAGGAGCAATGAGCAGTTCTTC,CAWSVLGGGRSNEQFF,TRBJ2-1,TRBV30,TRBD2,-
TGTGCCAGCAGTGTCGAGACAGCTGCTGATACGCAGTATTTT,CASSVETAADTQYF,TRBJ2-3,TRBV2,-,-
TGTGCCAGCAGTGGCGACTCACACTCCACAGATACGCAGTATTTT,CASSGDSHSTDTQYF,TRBJ2-3,TRBV6-1,-,-
TGTGCCAGCGACGAGACAGGGAGCTATGGCTACACCTTC,CASDETGSYGYTF,TRBJ1-2,TRBV19,TRBD1,-
TGTGCCAGCAGCCCACGGACAGGGGAAGCTTTCTTT,CASSPRTGEAFF,TRBJ1-1,TRBV11-2,TRBD1,-
TGTGCCAGCAGTTGGACTAGCGGGATTACCGAGACCCAGTACTTC,CASSWTSGITETQYF,TRBJ2-5,TRBV27,TRBD2,-
TGTGCCAGCAGTTCATTCGAGGAGCAGTACTTC,CASSSFEEQYF,TRBJ2-7,TRBV28,-,-
TGTGCCAGCAGCTTGGGACAGGGTCTCATCGAGCAGTACTTC,CASSLGQGLIEQYF,TRBJ2-7,TRBV7-9,TRBD1,-
TGTGCCAGCACTAGGACGCTGGGGTCTGGCTACACCTTC,CASTRTLGSGYTF,TRBJ1-2,TRBV6-5,-,-